Below are 27 T cell receptor beta chains sequenced from a single sample in a study of tumour-infiltrating T cells in Burkitt lymphoma. Profiled with immunoSEQ multiplex PCR; TCRdb holds only in-frame clones, not every one. The sample lists more than 2,500 clones; 65% to 80% were seen once. Sequencing used tumor tissue. Receptor source: a human donor with diffuse large B-cell lymphoma.

The chain has TRBV19 and TRBJ2-7; 7 nucleotides match TRBD2. The CDR3 has 13 residues. The junction had 6 bases not matched to a gene; V was cut back by 5 bases and J by 5 bases. Germline CDR1 is LNHDA and CDR2 is SQIVND (reference sequence). The CDR3 region is CASSGGRVHEQYF. The CDR3 nucleotides read TGTGCCAGTAGTGGCGGGAGAGTGCACGAGCAGTACTTC.

V and J are TRBV5-1 and TRBJ2-3; D not resolved. V lost 0 bases to trimming and J lost 7 bases, with 9 bases between them. The CDR3 length is 13 residues. Germline V gene lookup returns CDR1 SGHRS and CDR2 YFSETQ. The CDR3 bases are TGCGCCAGCAGCTTGGCTGTAGCAAATACGCAGTATTTT. Translating it yields CASSLAVANTQYF.

This clone was picked up one time. V gene TRBV5-1 combines with J gene TRBJ2-2; D is tentatively TRBD1 or TRBD2 (6 bases each). The V and J ends lost 3 bases and 5 bases respectively, with 11 bases between them. The CDR3 has 14 residues. Germline CDR1 reads SGHRS; CDR2 reads YFSETQ. The CDR3: CASSSGGRTGELFF. The CDR3 DNA reads as TGCGCCAGCAGCTCCGGGGGCAGGACCGGGGAGCTGTTTTTT.

This clone was recorded only once. This chain uses TRBV7-3 with TRBJ2-1, with D unclear. This CDR3 has 14 amino acids. Per the germline V gene, CDR1 is SGHTA and CDR2 is FQGTGA. Trimming pared 2 bases from V and 5 bases from J, leaving 10 bases between. CDR3 loop: CASSLLQSHNEQFF. The CDR3 bases are TGTGCCAGCAGCTTACTTCAGTCACACAATGAGCAGTTCTTC.

A note on this clone: Compared with germline, one end of the junction differs, possibly owing to a read error. The V gene is TRBV2, the J gene TRBJ2-7, with 11 bases matching TRBD2. CDR3 length equals 15 residues. CDR1 is SNHLY, CDR2 FYNNEI, per germline. CDR3 amino acids: CASSEGLAGGNEQYF. The CDR3 bases are TGTGCCAGCAGCGAAGGACTAGCGGGCGGGAACGAGCAGTACTTC.

This sequence joins TRBV7-8 and TRBJ1-3; D is possibly TRBD1 (6 bases). CDR1 and CDR2 (germline): SGHVS, FQNEAQ. CDR3 length: 17 residues. V lost 5 bases, J lost 2 bases, and 19 bases lay in between. DNA of the CDR3: TGTGCCAGCAGCGGGACGACAGGCCCCCTGGCTGGAAACACCATATATTTT. Its translation is CASSGTTGPLAGNTIYF.

The V gene is TRBV11-1, the J gene TRBJ2-3, with D possibly being TRBD2 (6 bases). Trimming left V 1 base short and J 4 bases short, with 12 bases between. This CDR3 is built from 15 residues. Germline values: CDR1 SGHAT, CDR2 FQDESV (reference sequence). The CDR3 loop reads CASSLEGGTSDTQYF. CDR3 nucleotides: TGTGCCAGCAGCTTAGAGGGAGGTACTTCAGATACGCAGTATTTT.

The gene calls are TRBV28 and TRBJ1-1; D not certain. Trimming stripped 4 bases from V and 5 bases from J, with 11 bases between. Germline V CDR1 and CDR2: MDHEN, SYDVKM. This CDR3 spans 13 amino acids. This chain's CDR3 is CASSSNTETEAFF. Here the CDR3 DNA reads TGTGCCAGCAGTTCCAATACGGAGACTGAAGCTTTCTTT.

The chain links TRBV10-3 to TRBJ1-1, with D possibly being TRBD1 (6 bases). The germline gives CDR1 ENHRY, CDR2 SYGVKD. V gave up 6 bases and J gave up 2 bases, with 10 bases separating them. This CDR3 is 13 amino acids long. CDR3 bases: TGTGCCATCAGATCGGACAGTAACACTGAAGCTTTCTTT. As protein: CAIRSDSNTEAFF.

CDR3 nucleotides: TGTGCCAGCAGTCACCCGGGGGGTGGCAGCAGCAATCAGCCCCAGCATTTT. Protein sequence: CASSHPGGGSSNQPQHF. The chain links TRBV2 to TRBJ1-5; a weak D match, TRBD1 (5 bases). CDR1 SNHLY and CDR2 FYNNEI come from the germline V gene. The CDR3 has 17 residues. The V gene lost 5 bases and the J gene lost 1 base, with 18 bases spanning the gap.

This chain connects TRBV5-1 to TRBJ2-1, with D hard to call. V lost 0 bases, J lost 0 bases, and 10 bases lay in between. Germline lookup yields CDR1 SGHRS and CDR2 YFSETQ. The CDR3 length is 16 residues. The CDR3, as DNA: TGCGCCAGCAGCTTGGAAGCGAGAAGCTCCTACAATGAGCAGTTCTTC. Translation: CASSLEARSSYNEQFF.

Relative to its sample, this clone is hyperexpanded. The chain couples TRBV7-6 to TRBJ1-1; 7 bases are shared with TRBD1. Germline trimming cut 5 bases from V and 1 base from J; bases unmatched to any gene: 4. Germline CDR1 reads SGHVS; CDR2 reads FNYEAQ. CDR3 length: 14 amino acids. CDR3 DNA: TGTGCCAGCAGCGACAGGGCGTCGAACACTGAAGCTTTCTTT. This codes for CASSDRASNTEAFF.

Note on this clone: With only one base between it and a far larger clone, this is likely a read error. The sample holds other DNA sequences that translate to the same CDR3. This chain connects TRBV7-9 to TRBJ2-1, with no clear D. The germline V gene has CDR1 SEHNR and CDR2 FQNEAQ (reference sequence). The CDR3 contains 15 residues. Trimming pared 1 base from V and 3 bases from J, leaving 10 bases between. The CDR3 loop reads CASSLVEGYYNEQFF. The DNA of the CDR3 is TGTGCCAGCAGCTTAGTAGAAGGGTACTACAATGAGCAGTTCTTC.

The V and J genes are TRBV10-3 and TRBJ2-1, with a tentative D call TRBD2 (5 bases). The CDR3 contains 15 residues. Trimming left V 8 bases short and J 1 base short, with 15 bases between. The V gene's germline CDR1 is ENHRY and CDR2 SYGVKD. The CDR3 coding sequence is TGTGCCATCGGGATTTCGCGGGTATCCTACAATGAGCAGTTCTTC. It encodes CAIGISRVSYNEQFF.

The chain carries TRBV4-3 and TRBJ1-2, with D uncertain. Trimming left V 0 bases short and J 4 bases short, with 9 bases between. CDR1 and CDR2 (germline): LGHNA, YSLEER. The CDR3 sequence is 14 residues long. The CDR3 reads CASSQDWNVYGYTF. The CDR3 DNA sequence: TGCGCCAGCAGCCAAGATTGGAATGTCTATGGCTACACCTTC.

This clone occurred once. The chain joins TRBV5-6 to TRBJ2-7; D not resolved. CDR3 length: 14 amino acids. Trimming shortened V by 3 bases and J by 2 bases, and 12 bases separated the two germline ends. Germline V gene sequence: CDR1 SGHDT, CDR2 YYEEEE. The chain's CDR3 is CASSWDPETYEQYF. The CDR3 coding sequence is TGTGCCAGCAGCTGGGATCCAGAGACCTACGAGCAGTACTTC.

The chain has TRBV10-3 and TRBJ2-1, with no clear D. The CDR3 totals 13 residues. V gave up 1 base and J gave up 6 bases, with 7 bases separating them. CDR1 and CDR2 (germline): ENHRY, SYGVKD. CDR3 DNA sequence: TGTGCCATCAGTGAGTTAGGATCCAATGAGCAGTTCTTC. Translating it yields CAISELGSNEQFF.

The genes are TRBV2 and TRBJ1-1; no definite D call. Germline CDR1 SNHLY, CDR2 FYNNEI. The CDR3 has 12 residues. V was clipped by 6 bases and J by 1 base, with 6 bases between them. The CDR3 coding sequence is TGTGCCAGCAGGGCCCCGAACACTGAAGCTTTCTTT. It yields the protein CASRAPNTEAFF.

This sequence joins TRBV5-5 and TRBJ2-1; D is ambiguous. V lost 4 bases to trimming and J lost 5 bases, with 7 bases between them. This CDR3 region has 12 residues. Germline CDR1 and CDR2: SGHKS and YYEKEE (reference sequence). The CDR3 bases are TGTGCCAGCAGCAAGGAAAACAATGAGCAGTTCTTC. As protein: CASSKENNEQFF.

The V and J genes are TRBV7-2 and TRBJ2-7, with D unclear. The CDR3 length is 13 residues. The V end lost 2 bases, the J end lost 1 base, and 6 bases lay between the germline ends. The germline gives CDR1 SGHTA, CDR2 FQGNSA. The CDR3 DNA reads as TGTGCCAGCAGCTTACCAGTTTCCTACGAGCAGTACTTC. This sequence encodes CASSLPVSYEQYF.

The chain combines TRBV7-2 with TRBJ1-2; D is perhaps TRBD1 (6 bases). Trimming stripped 4 bases from V and 7 bases from J, with 31 bases between. Germline lookup yields CDR1 SGHTA and CDR2 FQGNSA. There are 19 residues in the CDR3. CDR3 region: CASSSTIRGQPYGKGGYTF. DNA for the CDR3: TGTGCCAGCAGCTCAACAATCAGGGGCCAGCCCTATGGAAAAGGTGGCTACACCTTC.

The table lists this clone with a few counts. J is TRBJ2-7 and V is TRBV19; a weak D match, TRBD1 (6 bases). The CDR3 sequence is 14 residues long. Between the trimmed V and J ends, which lost 4 bases and 6 bases, there was a span of 16 bases. Germline V gives CDR1 LNHDA, CDR2 SQIVND (reference sequence). The CDR3 is CASSTPGHTREQYF. CDR3 in DNA: TGTGCCAGTAGTACCCCGGGACATACTCGCGAGCAGTACTTC.

This clone was observed once. V gene TRBV30 combines with J gene TRBJ2-3; D call uncertain. Per germline, CDR1 GTSNPN and CDR2 SVGIG (reference sequence). The CDR3 extends over 13 amino acids. V was trimmed by 0 bases and J by 5 bases, leaving 9 bases between them. CDR3 sequence (DNA): TGTGCCTGGAGTGTCCGGTCCAAAGATACGCAGTATTTT. This sequence encodes CAWSVRSKDTQYF.

CDR3 sequence (DNA): TGTGCCAGCAGGGGGGGTGAGCAGTTCTTC. It yields the protein CASRGGEQFF. V and J are TRBV5-6 and TRBJ2-1; D is perhaps TRBD2 (6 bases). Per the germline V gene, CDR1 is SGHDT and CDR2 is YYEEEE. V was pared by 5 bases and J by 9 bases, with 6 bases between. The CDR3 has 10 residues.

CDR3 in amino acids: CAISDEEREELYEQYF. CDR3 nucleotide sequence: TGTGCCATCAGTGACGAAGAGAGGGAGGAGCTCTACGAGCAGTACTTC. The gene calls are TRBV10-3 and TRBJ2-7; possible D gene TRBD2, 6 bases. Germline V gene data show CDR1 as ENHRY and CDR2 as SYGVKD. V was trimmed by 3 bases and J by 3 bases, leaving 18 bases between them. The CDR3 is made up of 16 amino acids.

This clone is large by share. In this CDR3 the conserved last residue, phenylalanine or tryptophan, is missing, so a read error is likely. The DNA is omitted, as the CDR3 cannot be located on it reliably, and the CDR3 follows TCRdb's listing. The chain is built from TRBV6-1 and TRBJ2-7. Germline V gene data show CDR1 as MNHNS and CDR2 as SASEGT. The CDR3 spans 11 amino acids, including both terminal residues. The CDR3: CASYEGIRTFL.

This rearrangement joins TRBV6-1 to TRBJ1-2; possible D gene TRBD1, 5 bases. Trimming took 4 bases from V and 2 from J, leaving 8 bases between them. The CDR3 loop spans 13 amino acids. The germline gives CDR1 MNHNS, CDR2 SASEGT. The CDR3 bases are TGTGCCAGCAGTGTAGGGGCAAACTATGGCTACACCTTC. The encoded protein is CASSVGANYGYTF.